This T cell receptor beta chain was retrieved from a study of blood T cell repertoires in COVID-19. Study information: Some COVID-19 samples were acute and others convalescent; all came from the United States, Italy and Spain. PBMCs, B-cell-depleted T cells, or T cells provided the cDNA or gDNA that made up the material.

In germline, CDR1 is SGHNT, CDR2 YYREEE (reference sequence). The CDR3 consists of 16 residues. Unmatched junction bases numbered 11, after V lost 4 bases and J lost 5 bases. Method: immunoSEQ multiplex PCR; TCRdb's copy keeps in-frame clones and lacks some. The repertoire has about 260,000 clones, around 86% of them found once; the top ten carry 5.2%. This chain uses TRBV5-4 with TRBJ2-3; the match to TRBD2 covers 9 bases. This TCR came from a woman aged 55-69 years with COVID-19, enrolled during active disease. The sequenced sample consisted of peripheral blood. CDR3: CASSPGPSGNLDTQYF. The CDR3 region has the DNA TGTGCCAGCAGCCCCGGTCCTAGCGGGAATCTAGATACGCAGTATTTT.